This T cell receptor (beta chain) was sequenced during a study of T-cell memory formation after mild COVID-19. About this clonotype: Its antigen is undetermined.

TCRdb reprocessed the 5' RACE reads via MiXCR and lists one record per CDR3 protein. The repertoire holds about 110,000 distinct CDR3 sequences, 15% to 20% seen once, with around 5.1% in the top ten. Study-level results: Proof of SARS-CoV-2 specificity was absent for the second-wave clones that crested on day 37. The pre-infection memory compartment contained some responding clones, suggesting cross-reactive memory joined.

V dropped 0 bases and J dropped 5 bases, with 13 bases sitting between them. This CDR3 has 15 amino acids. The V gene's germline CDR1 is SGHNT and CDR2 YYREEE (reference sequence). This chain links TRBV5-4 with TRBJ2-3; D gene ambiguous. The sequenced sample consisted of PBMCs or a T cell subset sorted from them (not recorded which). This receptor was identified in a man between 18 and 29 years old who had mild COVID-19 (a few samples of this study predate the infection). Cell type and time point are not known. The CDR3 DNA sequence: TGTGCCAGCAGCTTGGCCATGAGGTGGGGAGATACGCAGTATTTT. Its protein product is CASSLAMRWGDTQYF. Supplemented by reference TRBV5-4 and TRBJ2-3, the full variable domain reads ETGVTQSPTHLIKTRGQQVTLRCSSQSGHNTVSWYQQALGQGPQFIFQYYREEENGRGNFPPRFSGLQFPNYSSELNVNALELDDSALYLCASSLAMRWGDTQYFGPGTRLTVL.